Shown below are 25 T cell receptor beta chains from a single sample sequenced in a study of CD8+CD57+ T cells in acquired aplastic anemia. The template for TCR beta VDJ and CDR3 sequence profiling was genomic DNA. Each CDR3 protein is one row after TCRdb ran MiXCR on the reads. The sample carries 200,000 or so distinct CDR3 sequences, about three fifths recorded once. The source material was sorted CD4+, CD8+, or CD8+CD57+ T cells (not recorded which) from PBMCs. The receptor set was obtained from a human donor with severe aplastic anemia or a healthy control (not recorded which).

This chain uses TRBV9 with TRBJ1-1; the match to TRBD1 covers 10 bases. The junction had 7 bases not matched to a gene; V was cut back by 0 bases and J by 11 bases. CDR3 length: 14 residues. Germline CDR1 is SGDLS and CDR2 is YYNGEE. In DNA, the CDR3 is TGTGCCAGCAGCGTAGTCGGGACAGGGGAATGGGCTTTCTTT. The encoded protein is CASSVVGTGEWAFF.

V usage is TRBV20-1 and J usage is TRBJ2-5; D is ambiguous. V was shortened by 3 bases and J by 1 base, with 12 bases between the two germline ends. Germline-derived CDR1 and CDR2 are DFQATT and SNEGSKA (reference sequence). The CDR3 totals 14 residues. The CDR3 protein is CSARGFQSQETQYF. The CDR3 coding sequence is TGCAGTGCTAGGGGGTTCCAGTCCCAAGAGACCCAGTACTTC.

This rearrangement joins TRBV15 to TRBJ2-2; no clear D gene. The CDR3 extends over 14 amino acids. V was trimmed by 9 bases and J by 3 bases, leaving 14 bases between them. CDR1 is LNHNV and CDR2 is YYDKDF in the germline V gene (reference sequence). The CDR3 loop is CATTHNTYTGELFF. The CDR3 DNA reads TGTGCCACAACGCACAACACTTACACCGGGGAGCTGTTTTTT.

The chain employs TRBV29-1 and TRBJ2-7, with 7 bases identical to TRBD1. Germline V gene lookup returns CDR1 SQVTM and CDR2 ANQGSEA. The CDR3 extends over 13 amino acids. V trimming: 6 bases; J trimming: 3 bases; junction bases outside the gene matches: 8. The CDR3 protein is CSVTTGSRYEQYF. CDR3 nucleotide sequence: TGCAGCGTCACGACAGGGAGCCGCTACGAGCAGTACTTC.

The genes are TRBV15 and TRBJ2-7; D may be TRBD1 or TRBD2 (5 bases each). This CDR3 is built from 15 residues. Per the germline V gene, CDR1 is LNHNV and CDR2 is YYDKDF (reference sequence). Trimming removed 1 base from V and 0 bases from J, with 10 bases in between. The CDR3 sequence: CATSRGPGTSYEQYF. Here the CDR3 DNA reads TGTGCCACCAGCAGAGGTCCAGGGACCTCCTACGAGCAGTACTTC.

This clonotype was seen at least ten times. CDR3 coding DNA: TGTGCCAGCGCGGTAGTCGGAACCGGGGAGCTGTTTTTT. It encodes CASAVVGTGELFF. The V call is TRBV6-6, the J call TRBJ2-2; D gene uncertain. Germline V gene lookup returns CDR1 MNHNY and CDR2 SVGAGI (reference sequence). The CDR3 loop spans 13 amino acids. Trimming removed 8 bases at V and 5 bases at J, with 12 bases between.

This clonotype was observed a few times. The gene calls are TRBV7-3 and TRBJ2-1; D is perhaps TRBD2 (7 bases). Trimming took 5 bases from V and 8 from J, leaving 13 bases between them. CDR3 length: 13 residues. In germline, CDR1 is SGHTA, CDR2 FQGTGA. This CDR3 reads CASSRKGGHEQFF. The CDR3 nucleotides are TGTGCCAGCAGCCGAAAGGGGGGGCATGAGCAGTTCTTC.

This chain uses TRBV10-3 with TRBJ2-2; 7 bases are shared with TRBD1. J was trimmed by 9 bases and V by 8 bases; bases with no gene match: 3. Germline V lookup: CDR1 ENHRY, CDR2 SYGVKD. The length of the CDR3 is 11 residues. This chain's CDR3 is CAIGTDRELFF. The CDR3 nucleotides are TGTGCCATCGGGACAGACCGGGAGCTGTTTTTT.

The J gene is TRBJ1-1, the V gene TRBV11-3; weak D call: TRBD1 (6 bases). V was pared by 2 bases and J by 3 bases, with 10 bases between. The CDR3 is made up of 14 amino acids. Germline lookup yields CDR1 SGHNT and CDR2 YENEEA. In nucleotides, the CDR3 is TGTGCCAGCAGCTTATCAGGGGCCTACACTGAAGCTTTCTTT. As protein: CASSLSGAYTEAFF. The variable domain in full, completed from reference TRBV11-3 and TRBJ1-1, reads EAGVVQSPRYKIIEKKQPVAFWCNPISGHNTLYWYLQNLGQGPELLIRYENEEAVDDSQLPKDRFSAERLKGVDSTLKIQPAELGDSAVYLCASSLSGAYTEAFFGQGTRLTVV.

V is TRBV19 and J is TRBJ2-7; D could derive from TRBD1 or TRBD2 (5 bases each). The CDR3 runs to 14 residues. The V end lost 3 bases, the J end lost 5 bases, and 14 bases lay between the germline ends. Germline V gives CDR1 LNHDA, CDR2 SQIVND (reference sequence). The CDR3, as DNA: TGTGCCAGTAGTATGTGGGGGAGTAGCCACGAGCAGTACTTC. Protein product: CASSMWGSSHEQYF.

In this sample, this clonotype turned up many times. The chain couples TRBV12-3 or TRBV12-4 to TRBJ2-7, with TRBD1 as a possible D gene (5 bases). The CDR3 extends over 12 amino acids. V shed 4 bases and J shed 7 bases, with 11 bases lying between them. This CDR3 reads CASSSGFGEQYF. The CDR3, as DNA: TGTGCCAGCAGTTCAGGGTTCGGGGAGCAGTACTTC.

This clonotype was counted ten times or more. The genes are TRBV15 and TRBJ1-1; tentatively, D is TRBD1 (5 bases). V was pared by 6 bases and J by 0 bases, with 8 bases between. CDR1 and CDR2 (germline): LNHNV, YYDKDF (reference sequence). There are 13 residues in the CDR3. CDR3 sequence reads: CATSWGLNTEAFF. In nucleotides, the CDR3 is TGTGCCACCAGTTGGGGCCTGAACACTGAAGCTTTCTTT.

This clonotype was seen more than once but under ten times. The CDR3 spells CSARDFGRGDTGELFF. The CDR3 DNA follows: TGCAGTGCTAGAGATTTTGGCAGGGGGGACACCGGGGAGCTGTTTTTT. This rearrangement joins TRBV20-1 to TRBJ2-2; the D gene is possibly TRBD1 (7 bases). There are 16 residues in the CDR3. V lost 0 bases, J lost 3 bases, and 14 bases lay in between. Germline V gene lookup returns CDR1 DFQATT and CDR2 SNEGSKA (reference sequence).

This clonotype has at least ten counts. The V gene is TRBV4-1, the J gene TRBJ1-6; D ambiguous. Trimming stripped 1 base from V and 0 bases from J, with 4 bases between. CDR1 MGHRA and CDR2 YSYEKL come from the germline V gene. The CDR3 has 15 residues. The DNA of the CDR3 is TGCGCCAGCAGCCAAGCCTACTCCTATAATTCACCCCTCCACTTT. It yields the protein CASSQAYSYNSPLHF.

The chain joins TRBV7-9 to TRBJ1-1; the D is unclear. V lost 3 bases to trimming and J lost 1 base, with 6 bases between them. The CDR3 runs 13 residues. Germline assignment: CDR1 SEHNR and CDR2 FQNEAQ (reference sequence). Written as DNA, the CDR3 is TGTGCCAGCAGCTTTGGATCGAACACTGAAGCTTTCTTT. Encoded protein: CASSFGSNTEAFF.

The DNA of the CDR3 is TGTGCCAGCAGCTACACCGGGACGAACACCGGGGAGCTGTTTTTT. As protein: CASSYTGTNTGELFF. The chain combines TRBV5-8 with TRBJ2-2, with a weak D call TRBD2 (5 bases). V lost 3 bases to trimming and J lost 0 bases, with 9 bases between them. Germline CDR1 is SGHTS and CDR2 is YDEGEE. The length of the CDR3 is 15 residues.

J is TRBJ2-5 and V is TRBV2, with TRBD2 matching 7 bases. Germline values: CDR1 SNHLY, CDR2 FYNNEI. CDR3 size: 15 residues. Trimming took 8 bases from V and 4 from J; bases not matched to a gene: 13. The CDR3, as DNA: TGTGCCAGCGGGGATCAGGGAGGGCGGGGAGAGACCCAGTACTTC. It codes for CASGDQGGRGETQYF.

This clonotype was detected a few times. The chain employs TRBV5-1 and TRBJ2-7; tentatively, D is TRBD1 or TRBD2 (6 bases each). The V gene's germline CDR1 is SGHRS and CDR2 YFSETQ. The CDR3 has 16 amino acids. V gave up 0 bases and J gave up 6 bases, with 19 bases separating them. The CDR3 DNA follows: TGCGCCAGCAGCTTGGATGGCCAGGGGAGGATCCGCGAGCAGTACTTC. This codes for CASSLDGQGRIREQYF.

Only one count was recorded for this clonotype. The chain joins TRBV12-3 or TRBV12-4 to TRBJ1-1; D unclear. This CDR3 is built from 13 residues. Trimming pared 1 base from V and 4 bases from J, leaving 7 bases between. CDR3 region: CASSLGDPTEAFF. The CDR3, as DNA: TGTGCCAGCAGTTTAGGGGATCCCACTGAAGCTTTCTTT.

This chain joins TRBV2 and TRBJ2-7; TRBD2 matches at 9 bases. The V gene end was trimmed by 8 bases and the J gene end by 2 bases; junction bases not matched to a gene: 7. Germline V gene lookup returns CDR1 SNHLY and CDR2 FYNNEI. The CDR3 is made up of 14 amino acids. The CDR3 DNA follows: TGTGCCAGCGAAGCGGGAGGTATGACCTACGAGCAGTACTTC. Protein sequence: CASEAGGMTYEQYF.

The chain links TRBV12-3 or TRBV12-4 to TRBJ2-7; tentative D call: TRBD1 (5 bases). V lost 7 bases and J lost 7, with 20 bases in between. The CDR3 loop spans 14 amino acids. The CDR3 protein is CASTPSTASGEQYF. DNA of the CDR3: TGTGCCAGCACTCCCTCCACTGCGTCAGGGGAGCAGTACTTC.

Many counts were recorded for this clonotype. The V gene is TRBV7-6, the J gene TRBJ2-2, with D unclear. This CDR3 has 14 amino acids. Germline V gives CDR1 SGHVS, CDR2 FNYEAQ. V gave up 3 bases and J gave up 2 bases, with 7 bases separating them. CDR3 protein: CASSFADNTGELFF. CDR3 sequence (DNA): TGTGCCAGCAGCTTTGCCGACAACACCGGGGAGCTGTTTTTT.

As for this clonotype: With a much larger clone just one base away, this may be a read error. The conserved phenylalanine or tryptophan normally closing the CDR3 is absent here, so this likely arose from a read error. This rearrangement joins TRBV6-5 to TRBJ2-3; 7 bases align to TRBD2. The CDR3 has 16 residues. The germline gives CDR1 MNHEY, CDR2 SVGAGI. With V trimmed by 0 bases and J by 0 bases, 3 bases remained unmatched. CDR3: CASSYSKRESTDTQYV. The DNA of the CDR3 is TGTGCCAGCAGTTACTCGAAGCGGGAAAGCACAGATACGCAGTATGTT.

The gene calls are TRBV7-3 and TRBJ2-7; 7 nucleotides align to TRBD1. Trimming took 0 bases from V and 2 from J; bases not matched to a gene: 1. Per germline, CDR1 SGHTA and CDR2 FQGTGA. The CDR3 runs 14 residues. The CDR3: CASSLTQGTYEQYF. CDR3 sequence (DNA): TGTGCCAGCAGCTTAACACAGGGGACCTACGAGCAGTACTTC.

The chain combines TRBV20-1 with TRBJ2-5; 12 nucleotides align to TRBD1. Germline trimming cut 0 bases from V and 4 bases from J; bases unmatched to any gene: 3. This CDR3 region has 15 residues. Germline values: CDR1 DFQATT, CDR2 SNEGSKA (reference sequence). CDR3 in amino acids: CSAREWDRGLETQYF. CDR3 bases: TGCAGTGCTAGAGAATGGGACAGGGGGCTAGAGACCCAGTACTTC.